Below are 9 T cell receptor beta chains sequenced from a single sample in a study of blood T cell repertoires in COVID-19. The protocol was immunoSEQ multiplex PCR, while the TCRdb copy is restricted to in-frame clones and leaves out a portion. The table lists some 240,000 clones, roughly four fifths of them singletons. Input material: peripheral blood. The receptors shown here come from a woman in her 70s with COVID-19, enrolled during active disease.

The CDR3 nucleotides are TGTGCCAGCAGCCCCCGGACAGACTATGGCTACACCTTC. It translates to CASSPRTDYGYTF. The V and J genes are TRBV7-8 and TRBJ1-2; D might be TRBD1 (6 bases). CDR1 is SGHVS, CDR2 FQNEAQ, per germline. The CDR3 extends over 13 amino acids. With 5 bases removed from V and 3 bases from J, the gap between germline ends came to 10 bases. The entire variable domain, with the rest obtained from reference TRBV7-8 and TRBJ1-2, is as follows: GAGVSQSPRYKVAKRGQDVALRCDPISGHVSLFWYQQALGQGPEFLTYFQNEAQLDKSGLPSDRFFAERPEGSVSTLKIQRTQQEDSAVYLCASSPRTDYGYTFGSGTRLTVV.

The rearrangement uses TRBV21-1 and TRBJ1-5; the table calls TRBD1, which could not be checked here. TRBV21-1 is a pseudogene locus. This CDR3 has 21 residues. The DNA for the CDR3 is TGTGCCAGCAGCAACCCCCACCCCGGGACAGCGACATTCTATAGCAATCAGCCCCAGCATTTT. It codes for CASSNPHPGTATFYSNQPQHF.

This sequence joins TRBV7-2 and TRBJ1-1; D remains unclear. There are 13 residues in the CDR3. CDR1 is SGHTA, CDR2 FQGNSA, per germline. Trimming removed 5 bases from V and 1 base from J, with 8 bases in between. CDR3 loop: CASSNYKNTEAFF. The CDR3 nucleotides are TGTGCCAGCAGCAATTACAAGAACACTGAAGCTTTCTTT.

The chain is built from TRBV12-2 and TRBJ1-6; the D call in the table, TRBD1, was not verified against the DNA. TRBV12-2 counts as a pseudogene. CDR3 length: 24 amino acids. In nucleotides, the CDR3 is TGTGCAAGTCGCTTGTCGGATAGGCCAATATTCGCCGGGACAGGGAAATCCTATAATTCACCCCTCCACTTT. This translates into CASRLSDRPIFAGTGKSYNSPLHF.

This clone was seen more than once but under ten times. The chain has TRBV7-6 and TRBJ2-7, with 10 bases that match TRBD2. V was clipped by 5 bases and J by 0 bases; unmatched bases: 4. Germline CDR1 and CDR2: SGHVS and FNYEAQ. The CDR3 has 15 amino acids. Here the CDR3 reads CASSLGLANSYEQYF. CDR3 DNA: TGTGCCAGCAGCCTGGGACTAGCGAACTCCTACGAGCAGTACTTC. Full variable domain (missing parts from reference TRBV7-6 and TRBJ2-7): GAGVSQSPRYKVTKRGQDVALRCDPISGHVSLYWYRQALGQGPEFLTYFNYEAQQDKSGLPNDRFSAERPEGSISTLTIQRTEQRDSAMYRCASSLGLANSYEQYFGPGTRLTVT.

This clone has just one count. The rearrangement joins TRBV18 to TRBJ2-3; the match to TRBD2 covers 14 bases. The CDR3 covers 18 residues. The J segment lost 4 bases and the V segment lost 6 bases, leaving 12 bases of the junction unmatched. Germline CDR1 is KGHSH and CDR2 is LQKENI. CDR3 loop: CASSPGLAGAIRSDTQYF. As DNA, the CDR3 is TGTGCCAGCTCTCCGGGACTAGCGGGAGCCATCCGTTCAGATACGCAGTATTTT.

The genes are TRBV5-1 and TRBJ1-5; D is perhaps TRBD1 (5 bases). V lost 4 bases, J lost 4 bases, and 12 bases lay in between. The germline gives CDR1 SGHRS, CDR2 YFSETQ. CDR3 size: 14 residues. The CDR3 sequence: CASSPQGRNQPQHF. CDR3 DNA sequence: TGCGCCAGCAGCCCGCAGGGCAGGAATCAGCCCCAGCATTTT.

This sequence joins TRBV7-8 and TRBJ1-1, with unresolved D. Germline V gene sequence: CDR1 SGHVS, CDR2 FQNEAQ. Trimming shortened V by 3 bases and J by 1 base, and 6 bases separated the two germline ends. The CDR3 contains 13 residues. CDR3: CASSFPGNTEAFF. The CDR3, as DNA: TGTGCCAGCAGCTTTCCGGGGAACACTGAAGCTTTCTTT.

This chain joins TRBV19 and TRBJ1-2, with TRBD1 as a possible D gene (5 bases). The CDR3 contains 13 residues. CDR1 and CDR2 (germline): LNHDA, SQIVND (reference sequence). The V end lost 1 base, the J end lost 5 bases, and 8 bases lay between the germline ends. The CDR3 loop is CASSIAGFYGYTF. CDR3 sequence (DNA): TGTGCCAGTAGTATAGCAGGGTTTTATGGCTACACCTTC.